This T cell receptor (beta chain) stems from a study of cytomegalovirus exposure and HLA in healthy donors (dated by TCRdb to about 2017). Notes on the research overall: An earlier analysis of some 600 of the donors reported about 280 Gb of sequence data and around 110 million unique TCR beta sequences obtained from about 200 million T cells. Roughly 300 gigabases of sequencing data and tens of millions of unique TCR sequences were included in an early release covering 500 to 750 HLA-typed donors. Of the approximately 400 genotyped donors, approximately 82% fell in the genetic ancestry cluster associated with self-reported Caucasian donors. The study aimed to test whether cataloging public T cell receptors could reveal signatures of past pathogen exposure. The study profiled the T cell repertoires of 500 to 800 subjects by immunosequencing and related them to cytomegalovirus serostatus. Besides the first cohort of around 700 subjects, a separate validation cohort made up of 120 or so different subjects was used. To predict cytomegalovirus infection status, the study brought together high-throughput TCR immunosequencing, statistical association of individual TCRs with disease status, and machine learning. A later analysis re-examined previously published TCR beta repertoires from 600 to 700 donors and added high-resolution HLA genotyping to investigate patterns of TCR occurrence. Rather than using new phenotypic data, the later analysis identified candidate immune exposures from TCR beta sequences and from how often those sequences occurred across donors. In an earlier analysis of a few hundred of the donors, high-throughput TCR beta sequencing was used to judge whether each TCR beta V gene segment behaved as functional or pseudogenic. Alongside the repertoire data, information on donor age, sex, ethnicity and CMV serostatus was compiled. A later genetic analysis used genome-wide SNP genotypes for about 65% of the 666 donors, treating that subset as a discovery cohort. All discovery cohort repertoires had been generated on a single sequencing platform. HLA typing included class I and class II loci at four-digit resolution. The number of typed donors differed by locus: about 620-640 for A, B, C, DRB1 and DQB1; approximately 520 for DQA1; roughly 600 for DPA1; and around 450 for DPB1. Because of strong linkage in the cohort, roughly five DR-DQ haplotypes were treated as single units for association and clustering. On average, 235,054 unique TCR beta nucleotide sequences were sequenced per donor among a few hundred genotyped donors of the cohort, with 15% to 20% of those sequences being non-productive.

CDR1 and CDR2 are read off the germline V gene as SGHRS and YFSETQ. Deletion took 4 bases off V and 0 bases off J, with a span of 10 bases between the germline ends. From the cysteine through the phenylalanine, the CDR3 covers 14 amino acids. The DNA shown is the 42-base CDR3, in frame from base 1. Concerning this clone itself: The clone's antigen remains unknown. Base qualities are not at hand, and no much larger clone is one base apart.

Library creation used the immunoSEQ multiplex PCR assay. The multiplex PCR relied on a mix of 60 forward primers for TCR Vbeta segments and 13 reverse primers for TCR Jbeta segments. The CDR3 region of rearranged TCR beta genes was amplified from genomic DNA with a multiplex PCR assay. Amplified TCR beta libraries were sequenced as 87-base-pair reads on the Illumina HiSeq System. The published analysis was carried out like this. A later analysis tallied 75 million to 95 million unique TCR beta chains across the 550 to 850 repertoires, and about 10 million of those chains were shared by two or more donors. Raw reads were error-corrected and collapsed into unique sequences by a nearest-neighbor algorithm in which closely related sequences were merged to remove PCR and sequencing errors. V, D and J gene segments were assigned by aligning CDR3 sequences to IMGT reference sequences. For a sequence to be retained, a match of at least six nucleotides to both a V gene segment and a J gene segment was required. Rearrangements were classified as productive when the CDR3 lacked stop codons and remained in frame with V and J, and all other rearrangements were classified as non-productive. CDR3 was defined by IMGT convention, running from the second conserved V-encoded cysteine to the conserved J-encoded phenylalanine. The earlier analysis of around 640 of the donors excluded sequences that lacked an unambiguous match to a single V gene segment. An earlier analysis of a few hundred of the donors called V segments functional above 56.7% productive rearrangements and segregating when the between-donor standard deviation exceeded 5%. To diagnose cytomegalovirus status from the catalog of TCR beta chain sequences, a statistical classification framework was built. V and J gene assignment, in a later analysis, came from comparing TCR nucleotide sequences with IMGT/GENE-DB human TR gene sequences. A later analysis assigned CDR3 sequences and most-parsimonious VDJ recombination scenarios with the TCRdist pipeline. In a later analysis, every TCR beta chain was defined by the combination of its CDR3 amino acid sequence and its V-gene family, and reads without a unique V-gene family were dropped. In a later analysis, around 600 highly shared, low-generation-probability nucleotide sequences were removed to address suspected cross-contamination and a sequencing artifact. For each public chain, a later analysis derived a clonal expansion index from normalized ranks of inferred template counts within each repertoire. In a later analysis, generation probabilities were computed with a VDJ recombination model fitted to out-of-frame rearrangements, and the resulting probabilities were checked against IGoR. Hypergeometric tests were used in a later analysis to score TCR-TCR, TCR-HLA and TCR-CMV co-occurrence, with a repertoire-size bias correction applied to the TCR pairs. A later analysis estimated false discovery rates by permuting HLA or CMV assignments 20 times. In a later analysis, co-occurring TCRs were grouped using DBSCAN, with TCRdist sequence similarity added in when clustering inside HLA-allele-positive subsets. Repertoires with fewer than 30,000 or more than 120,000 public chains were left out of co-occurrence clustering, as were roughly five repertoires with anomalous nucleotide sharing. In TCRdb, the immuneACCESS table is reduced to in-frame sequences with V and J assigned. These tables do not hold every clone; where another copy was compared, an unresolved V gene accounts for under half, and the others remain unexplained. The V and J calls and the clone size are those of that table, but D and trimming were determined from the DNA. The sample records 100,000 to 150,000 clones, about 81% of which are singletons. The ten largest clones add up to 0.95% to 1.4% of the sample.

Overall results and qualifications from the work: A later genetic analysis associated a missense DCLRE1C variant with V-gene and J-gene trimming of TCR beta chains, and an independent cohort replicated the association. In a later analysis, several top co-occurrence clusters were reported to appear linked to parvovirus B19, influenza, CMV and Epstein-Barr virus. A further reported finding was that TCR beta sequences accurately predicted the HLA-A and HLA-B alleles for most subjects in the first cohort. Linkage disequilibrium might explain the correlated functional status among segregating V segments, but an unknown experimental factor could not be ruled out. Because counts were too low, some 16 rarely observed V segments, including chromosome 9 orphons, were excluded from the earlier analysis of under 650 of the donors. Some IMGT-functional V segments, including TRBV6-2 and TRBV6-3, could not be distinguished by the 87-base-pair reads and were therefore excluded. When HLA alleles, especially DR and DQ, strongly co-occurred, attributing TCR associations to individual alleles was difficult. The presence/absence analyses assumed that sequencing depth was roughly uniform across donors, and that assumption may not be true. In vitro tests confirmed that a few of the cytomegalovirus-associated TCR beta chains recognize cytomegalovirus antigens. A later genetic analysis reported fewer N-insertions in productive TCRs among donors in an Asian-associated ancestry cluster than the approximately 670-donor mean. The classifier was reported to diagnose cytomegalovirus status with high specificity and sensitivity in both the original cohort and the validation cohort. According to the authors, the approach could potentially be generalized to other disease states and immunological phenotypes. Only TCR beta chains were sequenced in this cohort, and the absence of alpha or paired-chain data limited detectable features. In the study, about 150 TCR beta chains were listed as associated with cytomegalovirus. Because HLA typing was missing for some donors at each locus, association tests included only the typed subset. The only immune exposure information available for the cohort was CMV serostatus. According to a later analysis, TCR association rates differed among HLA loci, with DRB1 alleles showing the most associated TCRs and HLA-C alleles showing the fewest. Most TCR sequences were seen in very few donors, while some public TCRs were found in many individuals. In a later analysis, 16,951 TCR beta sequences were associated with specific HLA alleles at a false discovery rate of 0.05. A cluster of highly shared sequence variants was judged likely to be a technical artifact of the sequencing pipeline. In an earlier analysis of roughly 500 of the donors, most TCR beta V segments appeared in productive rearrangements about 90% or about 30% of the time, broadly matching IMGT annotations. According to a later analysis, most CMV-associated TCR beta chains appeared to be HLA-restricted, and the HLA associations seemed to be driven largely by CMV exposure. In a later analysis, HLA-associated TCR beta chains were found to be more clonally expanded and to have lower generation probabilities than equally common non-associated chains.

The cohort comprised several hundred healthy bone marrow donors. At the time of sampling, all cohort members were nominally healthy, though unrecorded immune exposures were likely present. The donor was CMV seronegative and belonged to the group of several hundred seronegative cohort members. Every donor gave a peripheral blood sample, and the peripheral blood mononuclear cells from that sample were used for TCR beta sequencing. Genomic DNA was extracted from the blood cell samples with the Qiagen DNeasy Blood Extraction Kit. Source material: PBMCs. This clonotype was obtained from a woman in her thirties in good health and CMV-seronegative. Recombination joined TRBV5-1 with TRBJ1-1; a confident D gene designation cannot be given. The sequence in DNA is TGCGCCAGCAGCCCCTCGACATTGAACACTGAAGCTTTCTTT. Its protein product is CASSPSTLNTEAFF.